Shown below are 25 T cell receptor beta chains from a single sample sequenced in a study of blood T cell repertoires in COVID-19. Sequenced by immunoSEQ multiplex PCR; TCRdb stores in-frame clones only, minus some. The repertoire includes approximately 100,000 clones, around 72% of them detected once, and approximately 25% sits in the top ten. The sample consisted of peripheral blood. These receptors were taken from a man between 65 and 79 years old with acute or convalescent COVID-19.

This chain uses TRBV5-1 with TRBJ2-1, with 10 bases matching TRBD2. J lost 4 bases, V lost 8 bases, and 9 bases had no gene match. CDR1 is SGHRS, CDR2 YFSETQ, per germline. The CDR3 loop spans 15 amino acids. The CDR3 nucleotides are TGCGCCAGTTTTGATGGACTAGCGGCATACAATGAGCAGTTCTTC. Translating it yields CASFDGLAAYNEQFF.

This CDR3 reads CASTLRETSTDTQYF. The CDR3 nucleotides read TGTGCCAGCACCCTTCGGGAGACTAGCACAGATACGCAGTATTTT. The chain uses TRBV7-8 and TRBJ2-3, with TRBD2 as a possible D gene (6 bases). CDR3 length: 15 amino acids. V was cut by 7 bases and J by 0 bases, with 14 bases left in between. CDR1 is SGHVS and CDR2 is FQNEAQ in the germline V gene.

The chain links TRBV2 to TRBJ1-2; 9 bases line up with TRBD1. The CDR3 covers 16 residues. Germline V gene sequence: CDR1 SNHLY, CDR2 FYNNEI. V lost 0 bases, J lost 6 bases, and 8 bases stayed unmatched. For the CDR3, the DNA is TGTGCCAGCAGTGAAGCGGGCGGGACAGGGCAACATGGCTACACCTTC. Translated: CASSEAGGTGQHGYTF.

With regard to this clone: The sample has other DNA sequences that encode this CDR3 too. In nucleotides, the CDR3 is TGCAGCGTTGAAGGGCAGGGGGCCTACGAGCAGTACTTC. This codes for CSVEGQGAYEQYF. The chain recombines TRBV29-1 with TRBJ2-7; TRBD1 matches 7 bases. The CDR3 is made up of 13 amino acids. Germline trimming cut 1 base from V and 2 bases from J; bases unmatched to any gene: 2. Germline CDR1 is SQVTM and CDR2 is ANQGSEA.

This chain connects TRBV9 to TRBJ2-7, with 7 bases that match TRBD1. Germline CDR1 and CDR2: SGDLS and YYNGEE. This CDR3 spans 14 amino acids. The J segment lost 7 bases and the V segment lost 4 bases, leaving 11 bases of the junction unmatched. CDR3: CASSPRQGQLEQYF. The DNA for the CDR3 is TGTGCCAGCAGCCCACGACAGGGACAACTGGAGCAGTACTTC. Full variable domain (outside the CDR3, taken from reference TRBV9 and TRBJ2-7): DSGVTQTPKHLITATGQRVTLRCSPRSGDLSVYWYQQSLDQGLQFLIQYYNGEERAKGNILERFSAQQFPDLHSELNLSSLELGDSALYFCASSPRQGQLEQYFGPGTRLTVT.

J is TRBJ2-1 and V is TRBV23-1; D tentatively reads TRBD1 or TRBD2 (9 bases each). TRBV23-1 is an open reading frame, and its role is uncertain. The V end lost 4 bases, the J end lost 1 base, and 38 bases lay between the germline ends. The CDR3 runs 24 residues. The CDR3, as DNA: TGCGCCAGCAGTCGGTCCCGGGACAGGGATTGTCCAGCGGGAGGACTTCTATCCTACAATGAGCAGTTCTTC. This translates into CASSRSRDRDCPAGGLLSYNEQFF.

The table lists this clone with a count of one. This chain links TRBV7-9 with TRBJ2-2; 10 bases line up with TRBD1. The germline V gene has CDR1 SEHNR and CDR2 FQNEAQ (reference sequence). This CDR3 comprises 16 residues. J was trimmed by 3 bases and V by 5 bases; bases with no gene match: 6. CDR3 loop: CASSPGTGEDTGELFF. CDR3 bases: TGTGCCAGCAGCCCGGGGACAGGGGAGGACACCGGGGAGCTGTTTTTT.

CDR3 region: CASSVGSPAGNIQYF. The CDR3 DNA reads as TGTGCCAGCAGCGTAGGCTCCCCCGCCGGTAACATTCAGTACTTC. V is TRBV9 and J is TRBJ2-4; D remains ambiguous. Germline V lookup: CDR1 SGDLS, CDR2 YYNGEE. V shed 0 bases and J shed 7 bases, with 14 bases lying between them. This CDR3 region has 15 residues.

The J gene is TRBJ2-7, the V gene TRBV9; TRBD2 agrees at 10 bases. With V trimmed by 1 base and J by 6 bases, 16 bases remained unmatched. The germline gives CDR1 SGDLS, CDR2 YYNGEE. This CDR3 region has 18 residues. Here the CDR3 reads CASSVSLTELAGSSEQYF. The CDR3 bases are TGTGCCAGCAGCGTATCCCTGACCGAACTAGCGGGAAGCTCCGAGCAGTACTTC.

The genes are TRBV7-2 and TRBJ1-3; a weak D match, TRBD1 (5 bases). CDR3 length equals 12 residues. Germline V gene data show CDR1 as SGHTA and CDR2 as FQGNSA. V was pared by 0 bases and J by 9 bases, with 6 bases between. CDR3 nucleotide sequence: TGTGCCAGCAGCTTAGCCAGGGCCACCATATATTTT. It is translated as CASSLARATIYF.

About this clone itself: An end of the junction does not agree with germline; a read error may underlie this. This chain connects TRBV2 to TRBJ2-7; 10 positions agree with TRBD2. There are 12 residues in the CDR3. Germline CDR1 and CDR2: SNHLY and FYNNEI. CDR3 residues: CASGGLAGEGHF. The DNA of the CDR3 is TGTGCCAGCGGAGGCCTAGCGGGAGAGGGGCACTTC.

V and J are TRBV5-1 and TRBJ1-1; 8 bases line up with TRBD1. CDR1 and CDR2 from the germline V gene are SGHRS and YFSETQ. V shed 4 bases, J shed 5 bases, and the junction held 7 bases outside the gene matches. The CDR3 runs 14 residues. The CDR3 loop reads CASSQDRVRTEAFF. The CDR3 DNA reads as TGCGCCAGCAGCCAGGACAGGGTTAGAACTGAAGCTTTCTTT.

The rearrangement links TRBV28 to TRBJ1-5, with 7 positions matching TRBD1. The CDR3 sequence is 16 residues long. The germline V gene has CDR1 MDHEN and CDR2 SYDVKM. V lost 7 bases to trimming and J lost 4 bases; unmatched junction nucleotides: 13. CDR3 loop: CASKSLWTGSNQPQHF. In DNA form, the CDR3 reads TGTGCCAGCAAATCGCTATGGACAGGTTCTAATCAGCCCCAGCATTTT.

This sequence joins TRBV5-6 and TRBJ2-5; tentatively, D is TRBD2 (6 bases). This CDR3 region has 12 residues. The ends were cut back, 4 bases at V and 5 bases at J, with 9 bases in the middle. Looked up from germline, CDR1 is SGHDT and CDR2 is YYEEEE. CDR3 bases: TGTGCCAGCAGCGAAGGAGGGGAGACCCAGTACTTC. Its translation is CASSEGGETQYF. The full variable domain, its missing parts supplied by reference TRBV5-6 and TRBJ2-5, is DAGVTQSPTHLIKTRGQQVTLRCSPKSGHDTVSWYQQALGQGPQFIFQYYEEEERQRGNFPDRFSGHQFPNYSSELNVNALLLGDSALYLCASSEGGETQYFGPGTRLLVL.

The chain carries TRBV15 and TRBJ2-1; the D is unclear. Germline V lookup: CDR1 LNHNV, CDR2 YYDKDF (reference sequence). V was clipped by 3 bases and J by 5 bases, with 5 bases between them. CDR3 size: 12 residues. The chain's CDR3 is CATSSLDNEQFF. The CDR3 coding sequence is TGTGCCACCAGCAGCCTTGACAATGAGCAGTTCTTC.

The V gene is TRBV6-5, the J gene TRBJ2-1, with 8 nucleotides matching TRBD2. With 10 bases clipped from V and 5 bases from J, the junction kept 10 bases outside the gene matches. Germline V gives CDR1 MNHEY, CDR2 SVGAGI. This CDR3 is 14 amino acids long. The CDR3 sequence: CAIRGLGQNNEQFF. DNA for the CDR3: TGTGCCATCAGGGGACTAGGACAAAACAATGAGCAGTTCTTC.

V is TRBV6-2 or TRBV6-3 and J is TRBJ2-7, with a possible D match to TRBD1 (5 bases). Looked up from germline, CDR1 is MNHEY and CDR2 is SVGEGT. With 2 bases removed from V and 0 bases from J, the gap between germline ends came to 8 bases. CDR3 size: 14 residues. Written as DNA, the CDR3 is TGTGCCAGCAGTTACAGGGGCCTCTCCTACGAGCAGTACTTC. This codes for CASSYRGLSYEQYF.

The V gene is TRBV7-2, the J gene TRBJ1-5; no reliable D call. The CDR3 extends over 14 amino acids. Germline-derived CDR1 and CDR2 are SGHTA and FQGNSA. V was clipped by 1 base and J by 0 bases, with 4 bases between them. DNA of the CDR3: TGTGCCAGCAGCTTAGGTCTTAGCAATCAGCCCCAGCATTTT. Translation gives CASSLGLSNQPQHF.

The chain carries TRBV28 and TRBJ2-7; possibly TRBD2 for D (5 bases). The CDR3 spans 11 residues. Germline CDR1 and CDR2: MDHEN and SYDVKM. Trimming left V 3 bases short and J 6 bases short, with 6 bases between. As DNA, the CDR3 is TGTGCCAGCAGTTTCAGCGGCGAGCAGTACTTC. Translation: CASSFSGEQYF.

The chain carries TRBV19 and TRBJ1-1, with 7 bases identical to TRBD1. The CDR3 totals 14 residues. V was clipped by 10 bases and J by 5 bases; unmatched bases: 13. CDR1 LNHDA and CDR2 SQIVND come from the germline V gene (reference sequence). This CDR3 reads CATRLRGQGTEAFF. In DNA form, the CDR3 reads TGTGCCACGCGACTGAGGGGGCAAGGGACTGAAGCTTTCTTT.

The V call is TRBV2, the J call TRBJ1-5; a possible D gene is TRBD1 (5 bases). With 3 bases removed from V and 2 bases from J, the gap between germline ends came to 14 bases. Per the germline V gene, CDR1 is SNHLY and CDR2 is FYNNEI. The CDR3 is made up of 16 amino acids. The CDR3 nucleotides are TGTGCCAGCAGTGACCCTCCCAGCAGGGGCAATCAGCCCCAGCATTTT. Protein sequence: CASSDPPSRGNQPQHF.

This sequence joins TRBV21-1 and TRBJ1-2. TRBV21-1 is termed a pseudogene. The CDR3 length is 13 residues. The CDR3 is CASSKKGLYGYTF. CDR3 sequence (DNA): TGTGCCAGCAGCAAAAAGGGACTCTATGGCTACACCTTC.

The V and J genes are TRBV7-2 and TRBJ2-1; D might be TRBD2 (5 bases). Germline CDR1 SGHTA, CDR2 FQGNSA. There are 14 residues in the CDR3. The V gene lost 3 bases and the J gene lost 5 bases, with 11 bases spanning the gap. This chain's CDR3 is CASSLRAIDNEQFF. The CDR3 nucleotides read TGTGCCAGCAGCTTGCGGGCGATCGACAATGAGCAGTTCTTC. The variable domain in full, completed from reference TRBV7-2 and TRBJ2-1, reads GAGVSQSPSNKVTEKGKDVELRCDPISGHTALYWYRQSLGQGLEFLIYFQGNSAPDKSGLPSDRFSAERTGGSVSTLTIQRTQQEDSAVYLCASSLRAIDNEQFFGPGTRLTVL.

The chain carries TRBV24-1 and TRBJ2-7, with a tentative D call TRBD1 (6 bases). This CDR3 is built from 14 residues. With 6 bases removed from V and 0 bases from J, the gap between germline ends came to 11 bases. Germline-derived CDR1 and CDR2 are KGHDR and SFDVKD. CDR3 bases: TGTGCCACCAGTAAGCAGGGGAGCTCCTACGAGCAGTACTTC. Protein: CATSKQGSSYEQYF.

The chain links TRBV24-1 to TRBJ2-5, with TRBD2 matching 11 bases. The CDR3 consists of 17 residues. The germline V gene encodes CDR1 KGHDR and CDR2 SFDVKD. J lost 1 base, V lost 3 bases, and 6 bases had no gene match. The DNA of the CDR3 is TGTGCCACCAGTGATGTGCCGACTAGCGGGATCCAAGAGACCCAGTACTTC. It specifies CATSDVPTSGIQETQYF.